This T cell receptor (beta chain) originates from a study of T cell responses to AZD1222 COVID-19 vaccine. The CDR3 covers 13 residues. Germline V lookup: CDR1 LNHDA, CDR2 SQIVND (reference sequence). Deletions cut 7 bases from V and 7 bases from J, with 14 bases between. Libraries were prepared by immunoSEQ multiplex PCR; TCRdb keeps only in-frame clonotypes and omits some of them. The sample holds approximately 81,000 clones; about 83% are singletons and the top ten take roughly 1.3%. The source is an adult who received the AZD1222 COVID-19 vaccine. The sequencing here drew on peripheral blood, taken 28 days after the second AZD1222 dose. The chain joins TRBV19 to TRBJ1-5, with D possibly being TRBD1 (6 bases). CDR3 protein: CASTPGVGQPQHF. The CDR3 DNA sequence: TGTGCCAGTACCCCAGGGGTGGGACAGCCCCAGCATTTT.